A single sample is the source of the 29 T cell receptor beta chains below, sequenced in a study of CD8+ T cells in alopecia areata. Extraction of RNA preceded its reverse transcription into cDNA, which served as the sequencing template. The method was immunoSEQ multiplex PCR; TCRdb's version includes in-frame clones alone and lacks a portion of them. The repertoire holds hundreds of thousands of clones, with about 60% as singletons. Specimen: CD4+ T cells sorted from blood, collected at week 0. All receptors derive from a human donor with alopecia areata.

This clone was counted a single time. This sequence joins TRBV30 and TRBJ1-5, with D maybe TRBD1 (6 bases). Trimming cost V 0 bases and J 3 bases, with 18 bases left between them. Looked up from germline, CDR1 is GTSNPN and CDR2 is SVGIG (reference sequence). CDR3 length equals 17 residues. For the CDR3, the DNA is TGTGCCTGGAGTGTACAAGCCCAGGGGTTCAACAATCAGCCCCAGCATTTT. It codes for CAWSVQAQGFNNQPQHF.

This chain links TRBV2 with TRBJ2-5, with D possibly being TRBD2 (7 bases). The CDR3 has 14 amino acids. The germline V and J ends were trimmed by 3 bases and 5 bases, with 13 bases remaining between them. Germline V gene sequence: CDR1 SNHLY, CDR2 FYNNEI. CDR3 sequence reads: CASSDRGGLETQYF. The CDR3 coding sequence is TGTGCCAGCAGTGACAGGGGAGGGTTGGAGACCCAGTACTTC.

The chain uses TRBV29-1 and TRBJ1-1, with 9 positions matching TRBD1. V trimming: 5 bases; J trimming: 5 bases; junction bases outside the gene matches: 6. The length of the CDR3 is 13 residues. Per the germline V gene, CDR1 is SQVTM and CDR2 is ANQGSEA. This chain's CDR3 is CSVYRGLGTEAFF. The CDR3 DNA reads TGCAGCGTTTACAGGGGGCTAGGGACTGAAGCTTTCTTT.

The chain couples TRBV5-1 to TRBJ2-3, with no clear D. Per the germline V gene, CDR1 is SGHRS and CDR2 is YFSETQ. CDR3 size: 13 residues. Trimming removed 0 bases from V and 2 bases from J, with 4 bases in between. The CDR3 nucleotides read TGCGCCAGCAGCTTGGGAGACACAGATACGCAGTATTTT. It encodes CASSLGDTDTQYF.

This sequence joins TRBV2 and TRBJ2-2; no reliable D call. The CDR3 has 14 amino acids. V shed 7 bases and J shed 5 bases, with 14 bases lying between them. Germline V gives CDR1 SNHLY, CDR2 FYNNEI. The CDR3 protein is CASKELAETGELFF. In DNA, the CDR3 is TGTGCCAGCAAGGAGTTGGCCGAGACCGGGGAGCTGTTTTTT.

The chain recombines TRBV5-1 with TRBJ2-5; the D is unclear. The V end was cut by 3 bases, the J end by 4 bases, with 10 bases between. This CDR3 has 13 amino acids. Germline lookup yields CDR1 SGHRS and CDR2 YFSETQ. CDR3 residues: CASSSRFGETQYF. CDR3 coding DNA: TGCGCCAGCAGCTCAAGGTTTGGAGAGACCCAGTACTTC. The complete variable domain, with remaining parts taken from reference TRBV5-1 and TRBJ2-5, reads KAGVTQTPRYLIKTRGQQVTLSCSPISGHRSVSWYQQTPGQGLQFLFEYFSETQRNKGNFPGRFSGRQFSNSRSEMNVSTLELGDSALYLCASSSRFGETQYFGPGTRLLVL.

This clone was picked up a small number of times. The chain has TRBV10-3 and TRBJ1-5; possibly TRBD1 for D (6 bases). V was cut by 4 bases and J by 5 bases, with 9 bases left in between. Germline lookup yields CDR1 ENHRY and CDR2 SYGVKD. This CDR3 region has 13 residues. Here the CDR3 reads CAISGGLDQPQHF. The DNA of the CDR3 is TGTGCCATCAGTGGGGGGCTCGATCAGCCCCAGCATTTT.

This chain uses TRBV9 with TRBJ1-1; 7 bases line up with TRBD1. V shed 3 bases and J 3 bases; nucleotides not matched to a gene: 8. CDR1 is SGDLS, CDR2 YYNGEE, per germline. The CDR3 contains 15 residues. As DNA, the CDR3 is TGTGCCAGCAGCGCCCAGGGGGGAGGACACACTGAAGCTTTCTTT. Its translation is CASSAQGGGHTEAFF.

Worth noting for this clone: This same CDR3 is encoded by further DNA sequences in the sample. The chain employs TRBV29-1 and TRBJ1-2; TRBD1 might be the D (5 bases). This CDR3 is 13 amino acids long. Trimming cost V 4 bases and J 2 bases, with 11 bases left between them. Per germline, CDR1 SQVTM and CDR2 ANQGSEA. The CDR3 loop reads CSVGGQGNYGYTF. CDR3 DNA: TGCAGCGTTGGGGGCCAGGGCAACTATGGCTACACCTTC. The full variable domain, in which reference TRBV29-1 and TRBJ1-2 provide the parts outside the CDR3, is SAVISQKPSRDICQRGTSLTIQCQVDSQVTMMFWYRQQPGQSLTLIATANQGSEATYESGFVIDKFPISRPNLTFSTLTVSNMSPEDSSIYLCSVGGQGNYGYTFGSGTRLTVV.

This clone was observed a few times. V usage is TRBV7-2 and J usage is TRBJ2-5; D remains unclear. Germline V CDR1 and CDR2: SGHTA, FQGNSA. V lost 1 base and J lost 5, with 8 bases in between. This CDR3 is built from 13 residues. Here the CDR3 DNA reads TGTGCCAGCAGCTTAGACGGGTGGGAGACCCAGTACTTC. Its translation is CASSLDGWETQYF. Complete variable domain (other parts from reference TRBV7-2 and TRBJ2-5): GAGVSQSPSNKVTEKGKDVELRCDPISGHTALYWYRQSLGQGLEFLIYFQGNSAPDKSGLPSDRFSAERTGGSVSTLTIQRTQQEDSAVYLCASSLDGWETQYFGPGTRLLVL.

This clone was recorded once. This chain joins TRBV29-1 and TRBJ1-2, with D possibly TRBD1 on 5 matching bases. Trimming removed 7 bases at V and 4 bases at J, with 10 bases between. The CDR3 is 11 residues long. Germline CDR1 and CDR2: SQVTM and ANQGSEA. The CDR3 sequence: CSAGTGYGYTF. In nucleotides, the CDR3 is TGCAGCGCAGGGACGGGCTATGGCTACACCTTC.

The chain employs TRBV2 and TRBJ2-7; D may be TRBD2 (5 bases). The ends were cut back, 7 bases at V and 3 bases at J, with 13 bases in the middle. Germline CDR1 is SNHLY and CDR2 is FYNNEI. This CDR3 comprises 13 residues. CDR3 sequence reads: CASKRLEDYEQYF. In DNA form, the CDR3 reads TGTGCCAGCAAACGCTTGGAGGACTACGAGCAGTACTTC. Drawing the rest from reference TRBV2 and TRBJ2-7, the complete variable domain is EPEVTQTPSHQVTQMGQEVILRCVPISNHLYFYWYRQILGQKVEFLVSFYNNEISEKSEIFDDQFSVERPDGSNFTLKIRSTKLEDSAMYFCASKRLEDYEQYFGPGTRLTVT.

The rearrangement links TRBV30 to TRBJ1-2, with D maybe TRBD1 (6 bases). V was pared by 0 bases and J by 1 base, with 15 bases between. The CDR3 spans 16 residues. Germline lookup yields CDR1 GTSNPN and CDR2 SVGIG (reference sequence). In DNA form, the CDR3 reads TGTGCCTGGAGTGTACAGGGCGTAGAGGGTAACTATGGCTACACCTTC. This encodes CAWSVQGVEGNYGYTF. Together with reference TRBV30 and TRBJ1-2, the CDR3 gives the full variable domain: SQTIHQWPATLVQPVGSPLSLECTVEGTSNPNLYWYRQAAGRGLQLLFYSVGIGQISSEVPQNLSASRPQDRQFILSSKKLLLSDSGFYLCAWSVQGVEGNYGYTFGSGTRLTVV.

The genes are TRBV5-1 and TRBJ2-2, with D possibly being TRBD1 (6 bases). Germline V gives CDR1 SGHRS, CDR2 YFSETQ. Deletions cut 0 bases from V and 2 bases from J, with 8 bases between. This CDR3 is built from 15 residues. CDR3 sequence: CASSLGTVNTGELFF. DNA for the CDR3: TGCGCCAGCAGCTTGGGGACAGTAAACACCGGGGAGCTGTTTTTT. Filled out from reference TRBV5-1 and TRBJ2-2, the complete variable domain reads KAGVTQTPRYLIKTRGQQVTLSCSPISGHRSVSWYQQTPGQGLQFLFEYFSETQRNKGNFPGRFSGRQFSNSRSEMNVSTLELGDSALYLCASSLGTVNTGELFFGEGSRLTVL.

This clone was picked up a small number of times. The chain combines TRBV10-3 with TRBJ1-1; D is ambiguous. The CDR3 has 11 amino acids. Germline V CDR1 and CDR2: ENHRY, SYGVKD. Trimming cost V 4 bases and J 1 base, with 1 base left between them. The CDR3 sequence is CAISGNTEAFF. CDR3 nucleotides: TGTGCCATCAGTGGGAACACTGAAGCTTTCTTT.

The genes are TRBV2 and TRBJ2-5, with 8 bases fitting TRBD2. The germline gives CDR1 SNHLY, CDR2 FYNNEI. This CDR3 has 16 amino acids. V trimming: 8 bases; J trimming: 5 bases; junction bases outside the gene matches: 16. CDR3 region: CASGAAGVLVWETQYF. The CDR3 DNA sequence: TGTGCCAGCGGTGCAGCGGGAGTGTTGGTCTGGGAGACCCAGTACTTC.

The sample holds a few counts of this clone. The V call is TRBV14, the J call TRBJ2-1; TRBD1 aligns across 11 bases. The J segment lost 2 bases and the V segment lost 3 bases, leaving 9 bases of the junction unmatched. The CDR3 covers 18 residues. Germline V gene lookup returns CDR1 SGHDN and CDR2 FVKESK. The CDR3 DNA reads TGTGCCAGCAGCCAGGTTTCCTGGACAGGGGGCACCTACAATGAGCAGTTCTTC. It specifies CASSQVSWTGGTYNEQFF.

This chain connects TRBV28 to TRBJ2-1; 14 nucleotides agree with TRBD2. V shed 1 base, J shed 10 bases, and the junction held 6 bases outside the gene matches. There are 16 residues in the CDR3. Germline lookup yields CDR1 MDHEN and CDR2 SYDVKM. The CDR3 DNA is TGTGCCAGCAGTTTATTCGGGACTAGCGGGAGTCGGGAGCAGTTCTTC. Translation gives CASSLFGTSGSREQFF.

The CDR3 is CASSSETRSGANVLTF. CDR3 in DNA: TGTGCCAGCAGCTCCGAGACCCGCTCTGGGGCCAACGTCCTGACTTTC. The chain couples TRBV7-9 to TRBJ2-6, with no clear D. The V and J ends lost 4 bases and 0 bases respectively, with 10 bases between them. Germline V lookup: CDR1 SEHNR, CDR2 FQNEAQ (reference sequence). The CDR3 is 16 residues long.

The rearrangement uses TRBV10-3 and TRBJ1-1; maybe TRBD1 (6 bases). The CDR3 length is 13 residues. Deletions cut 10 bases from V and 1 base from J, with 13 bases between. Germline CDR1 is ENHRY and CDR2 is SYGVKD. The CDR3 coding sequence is TGTGCCACCAAGGAGGGGGAGAACACTGAAGCTTTCTTT. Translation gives CATKEGENTEAFF.

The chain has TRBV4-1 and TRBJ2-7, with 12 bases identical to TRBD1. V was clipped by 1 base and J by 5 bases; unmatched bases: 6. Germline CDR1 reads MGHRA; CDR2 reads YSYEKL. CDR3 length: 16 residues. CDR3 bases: TGCGCCAGCAGCCAAGCCGGGGACAGGGGGCAGGACGAGCAGTACTTC. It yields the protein CASSQAGDRGQDEQYF.

The DNA of the CDR3 is TGCGCCAGCTTTACTCGGGGGACGCAGTATTTT. Translation gives CASFTRGTQYF. The chain couples TRBV4-1 to TRBJ2-3; a possible D gene is TRBD2 (6 bases). Trimming removed 8 bases at V and 9 bases at J, with 12 bases between. The CDR3 runs to 11 residues. Germline V gene lookup returns CDR1 MGHRA and CDR2 YSYEKL.

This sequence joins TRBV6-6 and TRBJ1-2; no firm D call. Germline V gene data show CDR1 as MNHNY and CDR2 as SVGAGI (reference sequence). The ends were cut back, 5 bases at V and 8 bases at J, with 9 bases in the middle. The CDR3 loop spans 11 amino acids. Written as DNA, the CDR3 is TGTGCCAGCAGTCGGGGAGACGGCTACACCTTC. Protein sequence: CASSRGDGYTF.

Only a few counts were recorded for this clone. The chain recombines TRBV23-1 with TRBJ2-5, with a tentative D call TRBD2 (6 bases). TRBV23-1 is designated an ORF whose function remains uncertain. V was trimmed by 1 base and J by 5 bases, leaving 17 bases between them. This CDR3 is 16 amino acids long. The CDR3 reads CASSQYLAPTMETQYF. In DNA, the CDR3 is TGCGCCAGCAGTCAATATCTAGCGCCTACAATGGAGACCCAGTACTTC.

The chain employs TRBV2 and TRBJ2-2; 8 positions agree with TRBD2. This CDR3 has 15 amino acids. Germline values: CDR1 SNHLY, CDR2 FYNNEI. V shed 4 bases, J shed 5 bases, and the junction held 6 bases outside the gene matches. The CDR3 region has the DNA TGTGCCAGCAGTGCCCAGCGGGGGTCAACCGGGGAGCTGTTTTTT. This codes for CASSAQRGSTGELFF.

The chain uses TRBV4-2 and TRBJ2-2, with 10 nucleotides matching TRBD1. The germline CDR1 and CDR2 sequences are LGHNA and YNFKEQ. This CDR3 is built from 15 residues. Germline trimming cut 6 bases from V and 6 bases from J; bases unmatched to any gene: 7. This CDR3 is CASSPGQGSSGELFF. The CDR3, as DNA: TGTGCCAGCAGTCCGGGACAGGGGAGTTCCGGGGAGCTGTTTTTT.

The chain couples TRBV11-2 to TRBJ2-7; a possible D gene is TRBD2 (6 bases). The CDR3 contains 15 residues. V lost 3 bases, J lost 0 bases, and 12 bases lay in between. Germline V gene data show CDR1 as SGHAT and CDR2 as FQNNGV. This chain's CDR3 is CASSLGRGGSYEQYF. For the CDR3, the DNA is TGTGCCAGCAGCTTGGGGCGGGGCGGCTCCTACGAGCAGTACTTC.

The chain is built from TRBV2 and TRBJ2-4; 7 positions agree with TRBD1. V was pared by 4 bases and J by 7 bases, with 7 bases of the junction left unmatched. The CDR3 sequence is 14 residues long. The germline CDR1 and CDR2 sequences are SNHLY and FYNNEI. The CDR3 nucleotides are TGTGCCAGCAGTGGTCAGGGGGAACGGAACATTCAGTACTTC. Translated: CASSGQGERNIQYF.

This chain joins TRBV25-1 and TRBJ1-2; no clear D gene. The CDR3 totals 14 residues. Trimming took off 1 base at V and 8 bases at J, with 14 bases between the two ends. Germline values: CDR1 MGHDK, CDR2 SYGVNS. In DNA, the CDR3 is TGTGCCAGCAGTGAATGGGCGGGCATGGGGGGCTACACCTTC. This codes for CASSEWAGMGGYTF.